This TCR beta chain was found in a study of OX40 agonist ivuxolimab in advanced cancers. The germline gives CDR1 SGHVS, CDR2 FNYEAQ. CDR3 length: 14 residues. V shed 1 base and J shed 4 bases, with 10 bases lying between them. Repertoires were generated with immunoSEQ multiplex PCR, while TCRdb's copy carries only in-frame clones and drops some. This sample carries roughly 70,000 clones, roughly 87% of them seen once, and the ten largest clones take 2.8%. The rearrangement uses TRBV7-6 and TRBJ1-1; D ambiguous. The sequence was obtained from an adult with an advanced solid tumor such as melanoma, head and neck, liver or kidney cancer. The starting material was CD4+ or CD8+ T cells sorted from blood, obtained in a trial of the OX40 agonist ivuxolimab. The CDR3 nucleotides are TGTGCCAGCAGCTTAGTGGCAGGTTCCACTGAAGCTTTCTTT. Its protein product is CASSLVAGSTEAFF. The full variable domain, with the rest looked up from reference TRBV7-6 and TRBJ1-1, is GAGVSQSPRYKVTKRGQDVALRCDPISGHVSLYWYRQALGQGPEFLTYFNYEAQQDKSGLPNDRFSAERPEGSISTLTIQRTEQRDSAMYRCASSLVAGSTEAFFGQGTRLTVV.